This record looks at one T cell receptor beta chain sequence and its context. What this receptor recognizes is not known. No base-level quality is on record; no much larger clone is a single base apart. The sample comes from a study of T cell repertoires in aging, cancer and after chemotherapy (dated by TCRdb to about 2019). For context, the study as a whole: The donors fell into six age groups ranging from 30 or younger to 70 or older, and each group had at least three individuals. Healthy donor control TCR repertoires were recorded over several months to years and showed clear clonal overlap across re-sampling. The full dataset contained approximately 9.6 million TCR reads. To examine immunoaging and T cell reconstitution after chemotherapy, the study profiled TCR beta repertoires in peripheral blood from healthy donors and cancer patients. Alongside fewer than 100 healthy donors serving as a reference group, the cohort included approximately 220 cancer patients, of whom some 94 had hematological cancers and more than 110 had solid cancers. Overall study results and their limits: Significantly lower blood TCR diversity and higher clonality were observed in untreated patients with hematological or solid cancers than in age-matched healthy donors. In healthy donors, the decline in TCR diversity with age was mainly explained by loss of richness, whereas in cancer patients loss of evenness was also found to contribute. According to the authors, the repertoire data do not allow conclusions to be drawn about immunological memory after chemotherapy. An increase in median generation probability over the chemotherapy interval was observed in both cancer cohorts, suggesting that the repertoire was reconstituted through rebound thymic output.

TCR beta rearrangements were amplified from genomic DNA extracted from peripheral blood rather than from sorted cells or RNA. Using a mixed TRB-A/B primer pool, multiplex touch-down PCR amplified rearranged TRB sequences covering the V, D and J segments. Two consecutive PCR reactions with Phusion HS II polymerase added Illumina adapters and sample indices to the amplicons. Amplicons were gel-purified with the NucleoSpin Gel and PCR Clean-up kit, then checked with Qubit and an Agilent 2100 Bioanalyzer. The libraries were sequenced on an Illumina MiSeq with 600-cycle, single-indexed, paired-end runs. Under the source paper's analysis protocol: MiXCR versions 2.12 and 3.0.5 were used to process TRB sequences. Each unique CDR3 nucleotide sequence counted as one clone, and only productive sequences with at least two reads were retained. The repertoire metrics were Shannon diversity, evenness, clonality (defined as one minus evenness), and alpha-parameterized diversity profiles covering alpha 0 to 5. The IGoR algorithm was used to compute generation probabilities of clones in paired pre- and post-chemotherapy samples. Clones were called with MiXCR by TCRdb after fastp trimmed the public reads at Q25, and only in-frame beta chains were retained. Every CDR3 protein is listed once, alongside the most common genes and DNA of its rows. The V and J calls were not made by the authors but by TCRdb's processing. The sample table contains approximately 10,000 distinct CDR3 sequences; only one count was recorded for approximately 35% of them. Jointly, the top ten make up less than 15% of the sample.

The junction shows trimming of 9 bases on V and 6 bases on J, plus 18 bases between the germline ends. The CDR3 runs 14 amino acids, cysteine and phenylalanine included. Of the read, only the CDR3 DNA is kept; its 42 bases are in frame from base 1. The TCR was taken from a human donor in good health. The donor label of this sample is uncertain. Sequenced sample: blood. The chain uses TRBV12-3 or TRBV12-4 and TRBJ2-4; the D gene assignment is ambiguous. Read as DNA, the sequence is TGTGCCAGTTGTCGTTCGGGCCCGGGAAACATTCAGTACTTC. This encodes CASCRSGPGNIQYF.